This note documents a single TCR beta chain sequence. Its antigen is not identified. The junction shows a germline mismatch at one end, possibly a read error. The SP2 primer and nested alpha and beta constant region primers amplified ligated cDNA in four rounds. For blood and skin samples, reverse transcription used TCR alpha and beta constant primers. TCRdb processed the UMI-ligation and nested PCR reads anew with MiXCR; each CDR3 protein has one entry. The sample has 25,000 to 35,000 distinct CDR3 sequences; more than 6.5% are singletons. This sample stems from a study of naive and memory T cell subsets. Notes on the study in general: Potentially, T cell activation and differentiation skew this RNA-based measurement.

This CDR3 is built from 14 residues. Germline CDR1 reads LNHDA; CDR2 reads SQIVND (reference sequence). The treatment is: skin biopsy from PPD injection site in Mantoux-positive individual. TCR cDNA received a 3' ligated oligonucleotide that carried a UMI. Individuals with a positive Mantoux test gave biopsies from PPD-injected skin. Reverse transcription used DNase-treated unsorted total RNA, aiming for about 1 to 1,100 ng. This sequence joins TRBV19 and TRBJ1-2, with D possibly TRBD1 on 5 matching bases. The sequencing used skin, collected from a tuberculin skin test site. The TCR sequence derives from an adult in good health. CDR3 coding DNA: TGTGCCAGTAACCCCGGGGGGGATGGCTATGGCGACACCTTC. Translation: CASNPGGDGYGDTF.